This passage covers 23 T cell receptor beta chains from one sample sequenced in a study of vaccination effects on CD4 cells after COVID-19. Ahead of sequencing, the ViraFEST assay grew antigen-specific CD4+ T cells using viral peptide pools. Isolating CD4+ T cells followed about 11 days of culture. According to PCR results, the person was infected with SARS-CoV-2 between March and December 2020. The table came from immunoSEQ multiplex PCR; TCRdb's copy has only in-frame clones and leaves some out. The repertoire holds fewer than 30,000 clones, with more than 75% as singletons. These receptors have no identified antigens. Sequencing used CD4+ T cells from PBMCs cultured with HCoV-NL63 spike peptides, obtained before COVID-19 vaccination. The receptors shown here come from a human donor who had a prior SARS-CoV-2 infection.

The V call is TRBV7-6, the J call TRBJ2-5, with D uncertain. Trimming took 2 bases from V and 2 from J, leaving 12 bases between them. Germline V gene sequence: CDR1 SGHVS, CDR2 FNYEAQ. CDR3 length equals 15 residues. The CDR3 coding sequence is TGTGCCAGCAGCTTACGGGCAGGACCACAAGAGACCCAGTACTTC. It yields the protein CASSLRAGPQETQYF.

This chain connects TRBV2 to TRBJ2-2, with D possibly being TRBD2 (5 bases). The CDR3 is 14 amino acids. Germline CDR1 and CDR2: SNHLY and FYNNEI. V lost 3 bases to trimming and J lost 4 bases, with 9 bases between them. CDR3 amino acids: CASSELGSTGELFF. The CDR3 DNA is TGTGCCAGCAGTGAGTTAGGGAGCACCGGGGAGCTGTTTTTT.

This clone was counted a few times. The chain combines TRBV4-2 with TRBJ1-3; D is ambiguous. The germline V gene encodes CDR1 LGHNA and CDR2 YNFKEQ. With 0 bases removed from V and 4 bases from J, the gap between germline ends came to 10 bases. The CDR3 loop spans 15 amino acids. CDR3 nucleotides: TGTGCCAGCAGCCAAGAATTAGGGATCGGAAACACCATATATTTT. This sequence encodes CASSQELGIGNTIYF.

The V and J genes are TRBV27 and TRBJ1-3; D not resolved. CDR1 and CDR2 from the germline V gene are MNHEY and SMNVEV (reference sequence). The V and J ends lost 5 bases and 4 bases respectively, with 12 bases between them. This CDR3 is built from 14 residues. DNA for the CDR3: TGTGCCAGCAGTCGATACGCCCGGGGAAACACCATATATTTT. Amino acid sequence: CASSRYARGNTIYF.

Here the CDR3 DNA reads TGTGCCAGTGCAGGGTTGGGGGAGACCCAGTACTTC. The encoded protein is CASAGLGETQYF. V and J are TRBV12-3 or TRBV12-4 and TRBJ2-5; D might be TRBD1 (5 bases). The CDR3 covers 12 residues. Between the trimmed V and J ends, which lost 9 bases and 5 bases, there was a span of 13 bases.

The V and J genes are TRBV10-1 and TRBJ2-7, with 8 bases that match TRBD1. Germline V gives CDR1 WNHNN, CDR2 SYGVQD (reference sequence). V dropped 2 bases and J dropped 5; count of bases not matched to a gene: 14. The CDR3 covers 17 residues. CDR3 sequence (DNA): TGCGCCAGCAGTGAGCGGGGACAGGACCCCCTTTTGGACGAGCAGTACTTC. It is translated as CASSERGQDPLLDEQYF.

In nucleotides, the CDR3 is TGTGCCAGCAGTTTAACGGGACTCAGACCTTATGGCTACACCTTC. Translation: CASSLTGLRPYGYTF. The chain uses TRBV27 and TRBJ1-2; D might be TRBD1 (5 bases). V was cut by 2 bases and J by 5 bases, with 15 bases left in between. Germline loops: CDR1 MNHEY, CDR2 SMNVEV (reference sequence). This CDR3 has 15 residues.

The chain recombines TRBV6-6 with TRBJ1-5; 8 bases agree with TRBD1. CDR1 is MNHNY and CDR2 is SVGAGI in the germline V gene (reference sequence). CDR3 length: 15 amino acids. J lost 6 bases, V lost 6 bases, and 10 bases had no gene match. CDR3 sequence: CASSPRTGYVQPQHF. CDR3 coding DNA: TGTGCCAGCAGCCCGAGGACAGGGTATGTTCAGCCCCAGCATTTT.

The V and J genes are TRBV12-3 or TRBV12-4 and TRBJ1-2, with 7 bases lining up with TRBD1. The CDR3 contains 13 residues. J gave up 1 base and V 6 bases, and 2 bases lay outside the gene matches. The DNA of the CDR3 is TGTGCCAGCAGGGGGGACAGTAACTATGGCTACACCTTC. Amino acid sequence: CASRGDSNYGYTF.

The J gene is TRBJ2-3, the V gene TRBV24-1; no definite D call. The CDR3 totals 15 residues. V was pared by 4 bases and J by 3 bases, with 13 bases between. Germline loops: CDR1 KGHDR, CDR2 SFDVKD. As DNA, the CDR3 is TGTGCCACCAGTGAAACCGGACGGTCAACAGATACGCAGTATTTT. Translation: CATSETGRSTDTQYF.

The genes are TRBV2 and TRBJ1-1, with no clear D. The CDR3 spans 14 residues. The V gene lost 6 bases and the J gene lost 3 bases, with 14 bases spanning the gap. Germline V gene sequence: CDR1 SNHLY, CDR2 FYNNEI. The CDR3 reads CASRDLRRHTEAFF. The CDR3 DNA follows: TGTGCCAGCAGGGACCTACGACGACACACTGAAGCTTTCTTT.

V gene TRBV7-3 combines with J gene TRBJ2-5, with D perhaps matching TRBD2 (6 bases). The CDR3 runs to 13 residues. V was shortened by 3 bases and J by 3 bases, with 8 bases between the two germline ends. CDR1 and CDR2 from the germline V gene are SGHTA and FQGTGA. This CDR3 reads CASSFREKETQYF. In DNA, the CDR3 is TGTGCCAGCAGCTTCCGGGAGAAAGAGACCCAGTACTTC.

The J gene is TRBJ2-3, the V gene TRBV19; no clear D. Germline CDR1 LNHDA, CDR2 SQIVND (reference sequence). V was shortened by 1 base and J by 2 bases, with 10 bases between the two germline ends. CDR3 length: 15 amino acids. The CDR3 loop reads CASSIGLQDTDTQYF. In DNA form, the CDR3 reads TGTGCCAGTAGTATAGGACTGCAAGACACAGATACGCAGTATTTT.

V gene TRBV7-3 combines with J gene TRBJ2-1, with D unclear. Germline V lookup: CDR1 SGHTA, CDR2 FQGTGA. The CDR3 consists of 14 residues. Trimming shortened V by 3 bases and J by 7 bases, and 13 bases separated the two germline ends. CDR3 loop: CASSFGPGRNEQFF. The CDR3 region has the DNA TGTGCCAGCAGCTTTGGGCCCGGACGGAATGAGCAGTTCTTC.

J is TRBJ2-1 and V is TRBV5-1, with 9 nucleotides matching TRBD2. Germline V gives CDR1 SGHRS, CDR2 YFSETQ. CDR3 length equals 15 residues. With V trimmed by 2 bases and J by 4 bases, 4 bases remained unmatched. The DNA of the CDR3 is TGCGCCAGCAGCTTTGATAGCGGGGGATACAATGAGCAGTTCTTC. It codes for CASSFDSGGYNEQFF.

The rearrangement links TRBV5-1 to TRBJ2-7, with D tentatively TRBD1 (7 bases). This CDR3 has 16 residues. V was shortened by 4 bases and J by 7 bases, with 24 bases between the two germline ends. Germline V gives CDR1 SGHRS, CDR2 YFSETQ. CDR3 sequence reads: CASSPGATDRVGEQYF. For the CDR3, the DNA is TGCGCCAGCAGCCCGGGGGCCACCGACAGGGTGGGTGAGCAGTACTTC. Using reference TRBV5-1 and TRBJ2-7 for the parts outside the CDR3, the full variable domain is KAGVTQTPRYLIKTRGQQVTLSCSPISGHRSVSWYQQTPGQGLQFLFEYFSETQRNKGNFPGRFSGRQFSNSRSEMNVSTLELGDSALYLCASSPGATDRVGEQYFGPGTRLTVT.

V and J are TRBV19 and TRBJ1-1, with a weak D call TRBD1 (6 bases). The CDR3 covers 17 residues. The germline CDR1 and CDR2 sequences are LNHDA and SQIVND (reference sequence). V was cut by 3 bases and J by 5 bases, with 22 bases left in between. The CDR3 bases are TGTGCCAGTAGTATTTTAATCGCCTCCTGGGGGCGAACTGAAGCTTTCTTT. Translation gives CASSILIASWGRTEAFF.

The J gene is TRBJ1-6, the V gene TRBV19, with 9 nucleotides matching TRBD1. This CDR3 has 17 amino acids. The J segment lost 8 bases and the V segment lost 3 bases, leaving 11 bases of the junction unmatched. Germline V gene data show CDR1 as LNHDA and CDR2 as SQIVND (reference sequence). The CDR3 is CASSIYTGGAQDSPLHF. CDR3 bases: TGTGCCAGTAGTATCTACACAGGGGGCGCCCAGGATTCACCCCTCCACTTT.

This chain connects TRBV28 to TRBJ1-2; D perhaps matches TRBD1 (6 bases). V shed 4 bases and J shed 4 bases, with 7 bases lying between them. Per germline, CDR1 MDHEN and CDR2 SYDVKM. The CDR3 extends over 12 amino acids. CDR3 amino acids: CASSWDIYGYTF. In DNA, the CDR3 is TGTGCCAGCAGTTGGGACATCTATGGCTACACCTTC.

The genes are TRBV4-1 and TRBJ2-2; no definite D call. The CDR3 has 15 amino acids. Trimming took 2 bases from V and 4 from J, leaving 11 bases between them. Germline CDR1 and CDR2: MGHRA and YSYEKL. CDR3 nucleotides: TGCGCCAGCAGCCAAAACAACTACTTCACCGGGGAGCTGTTTTTT. This codes for CASSQNNYFTGELFF.

The chain combines TRBV2 with TRBJ1-3; no reliable D call. V dropped 4 bases and J dropped 0 bases, with 13 bases sitting between them. Germline CDR1 is SNHLY and CDR2 is FYNNEI. The CDR3 has 16 amino acids. The CDR3 nucleotides are TGTGCCAGCAGTGTAGAGTATCTGAGCTCTGGAAACACCATATATTTT. Encoded protein: CASSVEYLSSGNTIYF.

The V and J genes are TRBV7-3 and TRBJ2-1; D unclear. The V gene lost 5 bases and the J gene lost 4 bases, with 18 bases spanning the gap. Germline-derived CDR1 and CDR2 are SGHTA and FQGTGA. The CDR3 consists of 16 residues. This CDR3 reads CASSRSKFPDYNEQFF. CDR3 bases: TGTGCCAGCAGCAGATCGAAGTTCCCCGATTACAATGAGCAGTTCTTC.

This sequence joins TRBV4-2 and TRBJ2-7; D is undetermined. The ends were cut back, 3 bases at V and 0 bases at J, with 6 bases in the middle. The CDR3 extends over 13 amino acids. CDR1 LGHNA and CDR2 YNFKEQ come from the germline V gene. The CDR3 nucleotides are TGTGCCAGCAGCCAGGCCCCCTCCTACGAGCAGTACTTC. It translates to CASSQAPSYEQYF.